This T cell receptor beta chain was identified during a study of OX40 agonist ivuxolimab in advanced cancers. Study findings and constraints: Averaged across samples, CD8+ T cells carried more expanded clones than CD4+ did. At 0.1-3.0 mg/kg, partial responders had clonal expansion among the lowest observed.

On this clone: What it binds is unknown.

The germline V and J ends were trimmed by 7 bases and 1 base, with 10 bases remaining between them. Germline CDR1 is SQVTM and CDR2 is ANQGSEA. CDR3 length equals 13 residues. Here immunoSEQ multiplex PCR was the method, and the copy in TCRdb shows in-frame clones only, minus some. Here the sample spans about 83,000 clones, approximately 84% being singletons. This receptor was obtained from an adult with an advanced solid tumor such as melanoma, head and neck, liver or kidney cancer. This sample comprised CD4+ or CD8+ T cells sorted from blood, obtained in a trial of the OX40 agonist ivuxolimab. This chain joins TRBV29-1 and TRBJ2-2; a possible D gene is TRBD2 (5 bases). The CDR3 loop is CSAQSGNTGELFF. As DNA, the CDR3 is TGCAGCGCCCAAAGCGGGAACACCGGGGAGCTGTTTTTT.